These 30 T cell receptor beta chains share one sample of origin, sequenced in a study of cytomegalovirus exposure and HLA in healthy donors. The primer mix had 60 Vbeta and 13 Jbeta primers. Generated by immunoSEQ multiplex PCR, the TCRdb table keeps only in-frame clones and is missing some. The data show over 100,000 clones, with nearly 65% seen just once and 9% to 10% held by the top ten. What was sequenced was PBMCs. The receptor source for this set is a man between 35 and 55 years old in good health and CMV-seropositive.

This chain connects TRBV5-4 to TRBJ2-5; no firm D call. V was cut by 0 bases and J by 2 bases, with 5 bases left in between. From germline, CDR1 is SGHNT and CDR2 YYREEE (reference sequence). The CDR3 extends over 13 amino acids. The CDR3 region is CASSLGTQETQYF. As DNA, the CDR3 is TGTGCCAGCAGCTTGGGTACACAAGAGACCCAGTACTTC.

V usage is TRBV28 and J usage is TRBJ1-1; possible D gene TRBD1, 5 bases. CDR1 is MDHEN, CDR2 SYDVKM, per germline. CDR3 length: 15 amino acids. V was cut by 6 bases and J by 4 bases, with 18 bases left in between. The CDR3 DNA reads TGTGCCAGCAGACTCCGACAGCTCCTAAGCACTGAAGCTTTCTTT. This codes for CASRLRQLLSTEAFF.

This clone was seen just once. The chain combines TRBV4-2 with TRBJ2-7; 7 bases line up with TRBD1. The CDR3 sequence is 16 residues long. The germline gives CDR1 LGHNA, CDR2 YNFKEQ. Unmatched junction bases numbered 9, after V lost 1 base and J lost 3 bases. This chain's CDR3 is CASSQAGGQDSYEQYF. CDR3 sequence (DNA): TGTGCCAGCAGCCAAGCTGGAGGACAGGACAGCTACGAGCAGTACTTC.

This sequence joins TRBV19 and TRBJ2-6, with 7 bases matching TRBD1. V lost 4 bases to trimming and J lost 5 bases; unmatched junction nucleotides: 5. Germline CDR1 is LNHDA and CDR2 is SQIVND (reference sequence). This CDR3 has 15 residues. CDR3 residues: CASSRQGGRANVLTF. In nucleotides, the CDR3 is TGTGCCAGTAGTAGACAGGGTGGTAGGGCCAACGTCCTGACTTTC.

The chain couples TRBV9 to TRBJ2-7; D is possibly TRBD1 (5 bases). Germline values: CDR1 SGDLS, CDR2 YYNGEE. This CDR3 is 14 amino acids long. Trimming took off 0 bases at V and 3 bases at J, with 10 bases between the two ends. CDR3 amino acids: CASSVEGYGYEQYF. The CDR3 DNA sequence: TGTGCCAGCAGCGTAGAGGGGTACGGCTACGAGCAGTACTTC.

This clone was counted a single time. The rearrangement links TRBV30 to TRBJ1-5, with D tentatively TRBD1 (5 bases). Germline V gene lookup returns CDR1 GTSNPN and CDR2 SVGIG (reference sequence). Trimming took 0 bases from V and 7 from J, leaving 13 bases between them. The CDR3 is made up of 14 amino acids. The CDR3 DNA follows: TGTGCCTGGAGTGTCAGGCAGGGAGGGCAGCCCCAGCATTTT. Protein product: CAWSVRQGGQPQHF.

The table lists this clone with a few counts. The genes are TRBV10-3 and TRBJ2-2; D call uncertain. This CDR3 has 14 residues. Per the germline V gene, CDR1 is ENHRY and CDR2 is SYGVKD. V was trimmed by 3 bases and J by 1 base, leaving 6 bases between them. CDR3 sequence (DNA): TGTGCCATCAGTGAACTTCAGAACACCGGGGAGCTGTTTTTT. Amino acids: CAISELQNTGELFF.

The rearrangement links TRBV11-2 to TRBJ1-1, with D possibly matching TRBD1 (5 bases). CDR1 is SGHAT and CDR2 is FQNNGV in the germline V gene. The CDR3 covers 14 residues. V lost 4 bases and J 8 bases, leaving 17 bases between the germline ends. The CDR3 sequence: CASSWDSRTAEAFF. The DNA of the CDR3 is TGTGCCAGCAGCTGGGACTCCCGCACCGCCGAAGCTTTCTTT. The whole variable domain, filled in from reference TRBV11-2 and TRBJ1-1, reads EAGVAQSPRYKIIEKRQSVAFWCNPISGHATLYWYQQILGQGPKLLIQFQNNGVVDDSQLPKDRFSAERLKGVDSTLKIQPAKLEDSAVYLCASSWDSRTAEAFFGQGTRLTVV.

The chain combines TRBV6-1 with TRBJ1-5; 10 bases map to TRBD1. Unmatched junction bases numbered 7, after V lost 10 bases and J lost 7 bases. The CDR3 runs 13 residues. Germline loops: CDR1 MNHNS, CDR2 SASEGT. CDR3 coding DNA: TGTGCCACCATAGGGACAGGGGAACAGCCCCAGCATTTT. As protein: CATIGTGEQPQHF.

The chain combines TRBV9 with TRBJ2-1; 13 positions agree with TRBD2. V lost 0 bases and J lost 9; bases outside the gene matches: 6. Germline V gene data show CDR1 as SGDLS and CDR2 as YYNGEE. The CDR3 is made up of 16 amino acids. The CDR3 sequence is CASSVELAGGGSEQFF. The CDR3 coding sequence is TGTGCCAGCAGCGTAGAACTAGCGGGAGGGGGGAGTGAGCAGTTCTTC.

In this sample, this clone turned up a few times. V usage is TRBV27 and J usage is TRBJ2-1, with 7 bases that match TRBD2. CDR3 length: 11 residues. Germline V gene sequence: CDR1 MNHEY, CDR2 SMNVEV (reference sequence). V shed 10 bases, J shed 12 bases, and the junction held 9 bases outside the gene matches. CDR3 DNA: TGTGCCACGGGCCCGGCTAGCGGGCAGTTCTTC. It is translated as CATGPASGQFF.

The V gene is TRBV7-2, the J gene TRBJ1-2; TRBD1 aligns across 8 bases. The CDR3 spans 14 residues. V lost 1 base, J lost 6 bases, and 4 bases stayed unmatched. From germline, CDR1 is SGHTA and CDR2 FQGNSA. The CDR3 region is CASSLVSGGDGYTF. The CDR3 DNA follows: TGTGCCAGCAGCTTAGTGTCAGGGGGCGATGGCTACACCTTC.

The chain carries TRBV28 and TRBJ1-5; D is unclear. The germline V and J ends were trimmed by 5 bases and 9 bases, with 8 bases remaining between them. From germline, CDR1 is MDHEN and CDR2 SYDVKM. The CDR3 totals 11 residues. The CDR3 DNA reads TGTGCCAGCAGTACGGTTCGGCCCCAGCATTTT. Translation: CASSTVRPQHF.

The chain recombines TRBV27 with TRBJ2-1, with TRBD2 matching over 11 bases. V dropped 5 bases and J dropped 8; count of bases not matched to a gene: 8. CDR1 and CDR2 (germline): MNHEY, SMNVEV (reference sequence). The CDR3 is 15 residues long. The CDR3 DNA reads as TGTGCCAGCAGTCAGCTTAGCGGGGGGGCTCATGAGCAGTTCTTC. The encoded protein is CASSQLSGGAHEQFF.

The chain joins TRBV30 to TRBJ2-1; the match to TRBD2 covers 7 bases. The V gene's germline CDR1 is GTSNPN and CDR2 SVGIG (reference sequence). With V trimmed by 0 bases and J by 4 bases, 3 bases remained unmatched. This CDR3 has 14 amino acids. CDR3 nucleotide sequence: TGTGCCTGGAGTGTACCCGGGGGGTACAATGAGCAGTTCTTC. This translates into CAWSVPGGYNEQFF.

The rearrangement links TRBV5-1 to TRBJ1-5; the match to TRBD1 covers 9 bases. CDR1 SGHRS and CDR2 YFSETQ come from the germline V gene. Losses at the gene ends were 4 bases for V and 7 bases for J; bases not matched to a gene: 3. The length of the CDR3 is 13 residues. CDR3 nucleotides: TGCGCCAGCAGCCGGACAGGGGACCAGCCCCAGCATTTT. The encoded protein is CASSRTGDQPQHF.

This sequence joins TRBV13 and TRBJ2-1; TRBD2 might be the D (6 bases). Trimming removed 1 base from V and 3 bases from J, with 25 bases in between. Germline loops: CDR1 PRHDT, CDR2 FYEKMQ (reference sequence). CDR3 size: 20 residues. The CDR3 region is CASSLAPGVAPLRNYNEQFF. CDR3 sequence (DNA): TGTGCCAGCAGCTTAGCCCCGGGGGTAGCTCCCCTGAGGAACTACAATGAGCAGTTCTTC.

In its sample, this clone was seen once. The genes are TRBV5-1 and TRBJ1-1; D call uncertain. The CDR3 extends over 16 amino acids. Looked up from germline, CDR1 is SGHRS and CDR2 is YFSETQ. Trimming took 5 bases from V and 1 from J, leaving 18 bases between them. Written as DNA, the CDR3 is TGCGCCAGCAGTGTGGTTCATGGGAGGGCGAACACTGAAGCTTTCTTT. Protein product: CASSVVHGRANTEAFF.

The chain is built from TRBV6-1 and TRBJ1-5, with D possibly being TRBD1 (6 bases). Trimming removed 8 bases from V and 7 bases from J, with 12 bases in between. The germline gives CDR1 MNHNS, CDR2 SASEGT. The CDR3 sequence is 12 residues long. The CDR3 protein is CASEGDSQPQHF. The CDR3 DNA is TGTGCCAGCGAGGGGGATTCCCAGCCCCAGCATTTT.

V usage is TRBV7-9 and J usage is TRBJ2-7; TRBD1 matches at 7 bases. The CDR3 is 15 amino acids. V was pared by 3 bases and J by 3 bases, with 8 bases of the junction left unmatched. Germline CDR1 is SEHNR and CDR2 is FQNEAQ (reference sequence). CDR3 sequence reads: CASSFSQGVYYEQYF. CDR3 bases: TGTGCCAGCAGCTTCTCTCAGGGGGTTTACTACGAGCAGTACTTC. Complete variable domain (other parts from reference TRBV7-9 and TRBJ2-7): DTGVSQNPRHKITKRGQNVTFRCDPISEHNRLYWYRQTLGQGPEFLTYFQNEAQLEKSRLLSDRFSAERPKGSFSTLEIQRTEQGDSAMYLCASSFSQGVYYEQYFGPGTRLTVT.

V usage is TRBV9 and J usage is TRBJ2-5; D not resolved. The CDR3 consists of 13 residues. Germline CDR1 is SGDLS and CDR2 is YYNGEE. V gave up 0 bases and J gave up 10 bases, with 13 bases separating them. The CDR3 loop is CASSVAGLDFQYF. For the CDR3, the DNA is TGTGCCAGCAGCGTAGCTGGTCTAGATTTCCAGTACTTC.

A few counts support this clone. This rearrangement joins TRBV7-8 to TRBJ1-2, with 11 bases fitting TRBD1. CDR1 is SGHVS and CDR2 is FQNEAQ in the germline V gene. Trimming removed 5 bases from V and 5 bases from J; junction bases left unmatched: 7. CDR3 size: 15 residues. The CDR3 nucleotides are TGTGCCAGCAGCCCAAGGACAGGGGGCCGTTATGGCTACACCTTC. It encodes CASSPRTGGRYGYTF.

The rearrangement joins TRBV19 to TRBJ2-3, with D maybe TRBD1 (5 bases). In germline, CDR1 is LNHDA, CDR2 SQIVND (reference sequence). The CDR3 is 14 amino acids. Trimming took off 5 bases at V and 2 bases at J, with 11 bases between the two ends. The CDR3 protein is CASSAGHDTDTQYF. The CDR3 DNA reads TGTGCCAGTAGTGCTGGACATGACACAGATACGCAGTATTTT.

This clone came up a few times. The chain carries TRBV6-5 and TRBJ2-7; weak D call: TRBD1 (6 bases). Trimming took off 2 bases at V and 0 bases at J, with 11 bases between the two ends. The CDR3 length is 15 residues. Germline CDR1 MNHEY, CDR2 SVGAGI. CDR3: CASSYATGGSYEQYF. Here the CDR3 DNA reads TGTGCCAGCAGTTACGCGACAGGAGGCTCCTACGAGCAGTACTTC.

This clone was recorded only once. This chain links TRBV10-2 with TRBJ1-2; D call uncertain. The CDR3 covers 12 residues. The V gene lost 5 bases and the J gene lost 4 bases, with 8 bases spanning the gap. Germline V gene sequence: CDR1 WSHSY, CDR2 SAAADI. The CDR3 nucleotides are TGCGCCAGCAGTCCAGACTCCTATGGCTACACCTTC. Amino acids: CASSPDSYGYTF.

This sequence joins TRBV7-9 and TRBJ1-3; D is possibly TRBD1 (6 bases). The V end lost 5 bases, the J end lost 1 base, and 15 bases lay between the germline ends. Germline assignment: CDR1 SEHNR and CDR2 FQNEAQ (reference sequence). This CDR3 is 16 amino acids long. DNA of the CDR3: TGTGCCAGCAGCACTTTACAGGGCTCTTCTGGAAACACCATATATTTT. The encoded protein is CASSTLQGSSGNTIYF.

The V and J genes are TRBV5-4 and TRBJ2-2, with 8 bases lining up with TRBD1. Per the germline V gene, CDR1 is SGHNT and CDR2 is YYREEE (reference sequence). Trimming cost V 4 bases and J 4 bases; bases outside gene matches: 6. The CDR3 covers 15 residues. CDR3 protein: CASSAGGAVTGELFF. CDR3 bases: TGTGCCAGCAGCGCAGGGGGCGCGGTCACCGGGGAGCTGTTTTTT.

The CDR3 DNA follows: TGTGCCAGCAGCTTAGTCGGGCAGGGGAGCTACAATGAGCAGTTCTTC. As protein: CASSLVGQGSYNEQFF. The chain combines TRBV7-2 with TRBJ2-1; D may be TRBD1 (6 bases). Germline CDR1 is SGHTA and CDR2 is FQGNSA. This CDR3 spans 16 amino acids. V was pared by 1 base and J by 3 bases, with 13 bases between.

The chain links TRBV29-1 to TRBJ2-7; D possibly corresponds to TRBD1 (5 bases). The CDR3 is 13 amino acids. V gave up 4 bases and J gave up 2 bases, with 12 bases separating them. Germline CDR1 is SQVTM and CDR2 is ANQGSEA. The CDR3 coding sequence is TGCAGCGTTGGGGGCAGGACCCCCTACGAGCAGTACTTC. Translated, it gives CSVGGRTPYEQYF.

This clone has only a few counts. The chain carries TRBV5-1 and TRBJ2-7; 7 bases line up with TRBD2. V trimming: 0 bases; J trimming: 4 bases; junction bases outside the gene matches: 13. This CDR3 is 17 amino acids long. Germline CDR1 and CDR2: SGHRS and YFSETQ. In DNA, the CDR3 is TGCGCCAGCAGCTTGGCCCCGAGGTCGGCTAGCGGATACGAGCAGTACTTC. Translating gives CASSLAPRSASGYEQYF.